These 13 T cell receptor beta chains share one sample of origin, sequenced in a study of blood T cell repertoires in COVID-19 (TCRdb year 2020). Receptor libraries were prepared by the immunoSEQ multiplex PCR assay. TCRdb mirrors the immuneACCESS table, restricted to in-frame sequences. Some clones are absent from its copies; in checked studies, under half trace to an unresolved V gene, and the reason for the others is unknown. The sample table lists 200,000 to 300,000 clones, roughly 80% of them with a count of one. 3.6% of the sample is held by the ten biggest clonotypes. The specimen was PBMCs or T cells enriched from blood (not recorded which). The receptor set was obtained from a woman aged 40 to 50 who had been exposed to COVID-19.

The V call is TRBV5-5, the J call TRBJ1-2; D may be TRBD1 (6 bases). Trimming removed 4 bases from V and 1 base from J, with 8 bases in between. The CDR3 contains 13 residues. Germline loops: CDR1 SGHKS, CDR2 YYEKEE (reference sequence). Here the CDR3 reads CASSPDSNYGYTF. The CDR3, as DNA: TGTGCCAGCAGCCCGGACAGTAACTATGGCTACACCTTC.

The chain combines TRBV4-3 with TRBJ1-1, with D unresolved. CDR3 size: 16 residues. CDR1 and CDR2 from the germline V gene are LGHNA and YSLEER. The V gene lost 0 bases and the J gene lost 1 base, with 12 bases spanning the gap. The CDR3 loop reads CASSQDNGRKNTEAFF. The CDR3 nucleotides are TGCGCCAGCAGCCAAGATAATGGGAGGAAGAACACTGAAGCTTTCTTT.

There are a few counts of this clone. V and J are TRBV9 and TRBJ1-2; no clear D. Trimming took 0 bases from V and 4 from J, leaving 13 bases between them. Germline V lookup: CDR1 SGDLS, CDR2 YYNGEE. CDR3 length: 15 residues. Here the CDR3 reads CASSVGGENIYGYTF. The DNA of the CDR3 is TGTGCCAGCAGCGTAGGTGGGGAGAATATCTATGGCTACACCTTC.

V and J are TRBV7-2 and TRBJ1-5, with D unclear. V was pared by 3 bases and J by 0 bases, with 9 bases between. CDR1 and CDR2 from the germline V gene are SGHTA and FQGNSA. CDR3 size: 15 residues. The CDR3 protein is CASSFGSYSNQPQHF. CDR3 DNA: TGTGCCAGCAGCTTTGGGAGTTATAGCAATCAGCCCCAGCATTTT.

J is TRBJ2-5 and V is TRBV12-5; 12 positions match TRBD2. Germline lookup yields CDR1 LGHNT and CDR2 FRNRAP. The CDR3 loop spans 15 amino acids. Germline trimming cut 4 bases from V and 5 bases from J; bases unmatched to any gene: 5. CDR3 sequence: CASGSGLAGRETQYF. CDR3 bases: TGTGCTAGTGGTTCGGGACTAGCGGGCCGGGAGACCCAGTACTTC.

This clone appeared many times. The rearrangement joins TRBV10-2 to TRBJ2-6; 7 positions agree with TRBD1. CDR3 length equals 17 residues. Trimming removed 8 bases from V and 0 bases from J; junction bases left unmatched: 10. Looked up from germline, CDR1 is WSHSY and CDR2 is SAAADI. CDR3 protein: CASLYRGALSGANVLTF. DNA for the CDR3: TGCGCCAGCCTATACAGGGGTGCCCTCTCTGGGGCCAACGTCCTGACTTTC.

J is TRBJ1-1 and V is TRBV27; D perhaps matches TRBD1 (6 bases). CDR3 length equals 13 residues. From germline, CDR1 is MNHEY and CDR2 SMNVEV (reference sequence). The V gene lost 6 bases and the J gene lost 9 bases, with 17 bases spanning the gap. The CDR3 DNA follows: TGTGCCAGCAGCACAGGACAGTACCAAAAAGCTTTCTTT. Translation gives CASSTGQYQKAFF.

The chain carries TRBV27 and TRBJ2-1; 14 bases fit TRBD2. V lost 5 bases and J lost 0; bases outside the gene matches: 12. Germline lookup yields CDR1 MNHEY and CDR2 SMNVEV (reference sequence). This CDR3 comprises 20 residues. This CDR3 is CASSRGTGLAGASSYNEQFF. Written as DNA, the CDR3 is TGTGCCAGCAGTAGGGGCACGGGACTAGCGGGGGCGAGCTCCTACAATGAGCAGTTCTTC.

This chain joins TRBV24-1 and TRBJ2-5; TRBD2 matches at 15 bases. The CDR3 has 19 residues. J was trimmed by 2 bases and V by 3 bases; bases with no gene match: 9. The V gene's germline CDR1 is KGHDR and CDR2 SFDVKD. The CDR3 spells CATSDPGTSGGPSQETQYF. As DNA, the CDR3 is TGTGCCACCAGTGATCCCGGGACTAGCGGGGGGCCTTCTCAAGAGACCCAGTACTTC.

This sequence joins TRBV13 and TRBJ2-4, with 9 bases lining up with TRBD2. From germline, CDR1 is PRHDT and CDR2 FYEKMQ (reference sequence). This CDR3 contains 20 residues. V lost 4 bases and J lost 2; bases outside the gene matches: 18. CDR3 DNA sequence: TGTGCCAGCAGCTCCGTTCCCCGGAAGCGGGGGGTCATGACCAAAAACATTCAGTACTTC. Translated, it gives CASSSVPRKRGVMTKNIQYF.

The rearrangement links TRBV10-3 to TRBJ1-2; 8 nucleotides line up with TRBD1. The CDR3 has 12 amino acids. Looked up from germline, CDR1 is ENHRY and CDR2 is SYGVKD. V lost 6 bases and J lost 6; bases outside the gene matches: 3. The CDR3 reads CAIRWTGHGYTF. CDR3 nucleotides: TGTGCCATCAGATGGACAGGGCATGGCTACACCTTC.

The chain is built from TRBV9 and TRBJ2-4, with a weak D call TRBD2 (6 bases). Germline CDR1 SGDLS, CDR2 YYNGEE. The CDR3 length is 13 residues. With 0 bases removed from V and 10 bases from J, the gap between germline ends came to 11 bases. The CDR3 sequence is CASSVADGGIQYF. DNA for the CDR3: TGTGCCAGCAGCGTAGCGGATGGAGGGATTCAGTACTTC.

The V and J genes are TRBV2 and TRBJ1-5, with TRBD1 matching 8 bases. Trimming at V came to 4 bases and at J to 0 bases, leaving 2 bases not matched to a gene. The CDR3 loop spans 15 amino acids. Germline V lookup: CDR1 SNHLY, CDR2 FYNNEI. As DNA, the CDR3 is TGTGCCAGCAGTGGACAGGGGTATAGCAATCAGCCCCAGCATTTT. Amino acids: CASSGQGYSNQPQHF.